The present entry profiles one T cell receptor beta chain with its context. This entry is derived from a study of CD8 T cells in Susac syndrome. The T cells that were sequenced for TCR beta were CD8+ and CD4+ cells from blood. The multiple sclerosis control group comprised treatment-naive patients with stable or active relapsing-remitting disease. Negative isolation yielded CD4+ and CD8+ T cells, and FACS enriched TEMRA cells. Random hexamers primed reverse transcription of about 0.5 to 1 ug RNA. Coverage of TCR beta CDR3 amplification by immunoSEQ multiplex PCR extended to 54 Vbeta and 13 Jbeta. TCRdb ran MiXCR on the immunoSEQ multiplex PCR reads and lists one entry per CDR3 protein. The profile shows about 120,000 distinct CDR3 sequences, just under 95% of them singletons. The source material was CD4+ T cells from PBMCs. The TCR originated in a human donor with multiple sclerosis.

DNA of the CDR3: TGCAGTGCTAGACCAGACAAGAACACTGAAGCTTTCTTT. Protein: CSARPDKNTEAFF. V is TRBV20-1 and J is TRBJ1-1; D unclear. The CDR3 length is 13 residues. Germline-derived CDR1 and CDR2 are DFQATT and SNEGSKA (reference sequence). The V end lost 2 bases, the J end lost 1 base, and 8 bases lay between the germline ends.